The 11 T cell receptor beta chains below all came from one sample that was sequenced in a study of chemoradiotherapy in HPV16-positive cancers. Clones were read by immunoSEQ multiplex PCR, and TCRdb kept only the in-frame ones, dropping some. The sample holds around 1,700 clones, about 79% seen once. The input for sequencing was tumor tissue, taken from a patient who underwent chemoradiotherapy. All receptors come from a human donor with HPV-associated anogenital cancer.

The chain uses TRBV9 and TRBJ2-5, with TRBD1 identical over 7 bases. The CDR3 is 15 amino acids. Trimming took 2 bases from V and 2 from J; bases not matched to a gene: 6. CDR1 SGDLS and CDR2 YYNGEE come from the germline V gene. CDR3 bases: TGTGCCAGCAGCGTCACAGGGGCCCCGCAAGAGACCCAGTACTTC. Amino acid sequence: CASSVTGAPQETQYF.

This chain links TRBV28 with TRBJ1-1; D remains ambiguous. V lost 5 bases and J lost 5, with 12 bases in between. Germline V gene lookup returns CDR1 MDHEN and CDR2 SYDVKM. The CDR3 runs 13 residues. The CDR3 DNA sequence: TGTGCCAGCAGTCCCCCCGGAGGAACTGAAGCTTTCTTT. It encodes CASSPPGGTEAFF.

This clone has a handful of counts. The J gene is TRBJ1-5, the V gene TRBV7-9, with 7 bases lining up with TRBD1. Germline CDR1 reads SEHNR; CDR2 reads FQNEAQ (reference sequence). Losses at the gene ends were 6 bases for V and 3 bases for J; bases not matched to a gene: 5. This CDR3 is 14 amino acids long. Here the CDR3 reads CASSTGQLNQPQHF. In nucleotides, the CDR3 is TGTGCCAGCAGTACGGGACAGCTCAATCAGCCCCAGCATTTT.

The chain links TRBV28 to TRBJ2-3; D may correspond to TRBD1 or TRBD2 (5 bases each). V lost 2 bases and J 1 base, leaving 10 bases between the germline ends. CDR3 length: 15 amino acids. Germline V gene sequence: CDR1 MDHEN, CDR2 SYDVKM. The CDR3 DNA reads TGTGCCAGCAGTTTAGAGGGGTTGGGCACAGATACGCAGTATTTT. Translation gives CASSLEGLGTDTQYF.

V usage is TRBV29-1 and J usage is TRBJ2-2; the D gene is possibly TRBD2 (6 bases). Between the trimmed V and J ends, which lost 2 bases and 0 bases, there was a span of 13 bases. The germline CDR1 and CDR2 sequences are SQVTM and ANQGSEA. The CDR3 loop spans 16 amino acids. Here the CDR3 DNA reads TGCAGCGTTGAAAAGGTAGCGGATGCGAACACCGGGGAGCTGTTTTTT. Amino acid sequence: CSVEKVADANTGELFF.

The chain links TRBV19 to TRBJ2-7; D remains ambiguous. Germline CDR1 reads LNHDA; CDR2 reads SQIVND (reference sequence). CDR3 length equals 12 residues. The V end lost 4 bases, the J end lost 2 bases, and 6 bases lay between the germline ends. CDR3 residues: CASSRVPYEQYF. For the CDR3, the DNA is TGTGCCAGTAGTAGAGTACCCTACGAGCAGTACTTC.

The rearrangement joins TRBV28 to TRBJ1-2; possibly TRBD1 for D (5 bases). Germline loops: CDR1 MDHEN, CDR2 SYDVKM. The CDR3 runs 12 residues. The V end was cut by 6 bases, the J end by 8 bases, with 13 bases between. The CDR3 here is CASRAGPLGYTF. CDR3 in DNA: TGTGCCAGCAGAGCAGGGCCTCTGGGCTACACCTTC.

This chain joins TRBV29-1 and TRBJ1-2; 7 nucleotides line up with TRBD1. Germline CDR1 is SQVTM and CDR2 is ANQGSEA. The CDR3 is 14 amino acids. With 2 bases clipped from V and 5 bases from J, the junction kept 8 bases outside the gene matches. This CDR3 reads CSVEYRGGTYGYTF. DNA for the CDR3: TGCAGCGTTGAATACAGGGGAGGGACGTATGGCTACACCTTC.

V gene TRBV5-3 combines with J gene TRBJ2-1; D might be TRBD2 (5 bases). TRBV5-3 is an ORF; its function is uncertain. This CDR3 comprises 11 residues. Trimming removed 8 bases at V and 9 bases at J, with 12 bases between. Here the CDR3 DNA reads TGTGCCAGCAGTTGGAGGAGTGAGCAGTTCTTC. Translated, it gives CASSWRSEQFF.

The V call is TRBV10-1, the J call TRBJ2-4; 7 bases fit TRBD1. V was clipped by 6 bases and J by 0 bases; unmatched bases: 8. Germline assignment: CDR1 WNHNN and CDR2 SYGVQD (reference sequence). The CDR3 spans 16 residues. The CDR3 DNA reads TGCGCCAGCAGCAACCCGGGACAGATAGCCAAAAACATTCAGTACTTC. Its translation: CASSNPGQIAKNIQYF.

This chain connects TRBV5-1 to TRBJ2-5; 10 bases align to TRBD1. This CDR3 spans 15 amino acids. Trimming removed 3 bases from V and 4 bases from J; junction bases left unmatched: 6. From germline, CDR1 is SGHRS and CDR2 YFSETQ. CDR3 in amino acids: CASSSGQGLGETQYF. CDR3 bases: TGCGCCAGCAGCTCGGGACAGGGGTTAGGAGAGACCCAGTACTTC.